This T cell receptor beta chain was observed in a study of blood T cell repertoires in COVID-19. Membership in each cohort depended on participant-reported clinical history. Two negative PCRs, clearance, or symptom resolution characterized the recovered Cohort 3 donors. Sequencing used immunoSEQ multiplex PCR; TCRdb keeps in-frame clones, though not all of them. The sample records approximately 350,000 clones, roughly 90% being singletons. The germline CDR1 and CDR2 sequences are KGHDR and SFDVKD. The V gene lost 1 base and the J gene lost 4 bases, with 9 bases spanning the gap. This CDR3 is built from 14 residues.

The rearrangement joins TRBV24-1 to TRBJ1-2; no reliable D call. This receptor was obtained from a woman under 40 who had recovered from COVID-19. The sample taken for sequencing was PBMCs or T cells enriched from blood (not recorded which). CDR3 DNA sequence: TGTGCCACCAGTGATTTTACGGGAGTCTATGGCTACACCTTC. This gives the protein CATSDFTGVYGYTF.